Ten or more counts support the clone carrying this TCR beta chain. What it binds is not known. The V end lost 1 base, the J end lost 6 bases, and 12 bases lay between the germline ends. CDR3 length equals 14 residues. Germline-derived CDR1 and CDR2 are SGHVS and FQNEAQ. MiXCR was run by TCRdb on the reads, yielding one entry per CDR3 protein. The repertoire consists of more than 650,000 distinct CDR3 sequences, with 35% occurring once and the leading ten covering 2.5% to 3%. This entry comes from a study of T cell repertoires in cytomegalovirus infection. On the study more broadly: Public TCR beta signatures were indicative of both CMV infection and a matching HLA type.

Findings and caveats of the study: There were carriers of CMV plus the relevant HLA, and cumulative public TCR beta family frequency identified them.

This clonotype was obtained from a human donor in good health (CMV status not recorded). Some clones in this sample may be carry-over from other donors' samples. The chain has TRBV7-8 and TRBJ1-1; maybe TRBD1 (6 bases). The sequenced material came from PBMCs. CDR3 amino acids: CASSLVGGGPEAFF. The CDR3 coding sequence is TGTGCCAGCAGCTTAGTAGGGGGGGGTCCTGAAGCTTTCTTT.